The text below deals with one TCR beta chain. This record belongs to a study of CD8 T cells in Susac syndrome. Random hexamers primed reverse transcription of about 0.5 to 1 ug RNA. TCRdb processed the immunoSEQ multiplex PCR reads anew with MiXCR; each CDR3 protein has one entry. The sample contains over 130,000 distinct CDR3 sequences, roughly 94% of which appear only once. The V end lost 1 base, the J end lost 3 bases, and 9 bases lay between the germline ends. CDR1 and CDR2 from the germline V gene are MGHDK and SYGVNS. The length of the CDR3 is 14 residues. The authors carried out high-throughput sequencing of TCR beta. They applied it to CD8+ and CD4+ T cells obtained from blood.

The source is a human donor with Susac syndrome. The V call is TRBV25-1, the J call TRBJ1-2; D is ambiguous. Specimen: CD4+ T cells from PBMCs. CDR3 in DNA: TGTGCCAGCAGTGAATTGACGGAATACTATGGCTACACCTTC. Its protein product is CASSELTEYYGYTF.